Below, one TCR beta chain is given with its context. The data derive from a study of blood T cell repertoires in COVID-19. Study context: Symptom resolution, clearance, or two negative PCRs marked donors in Cohort 3 as recovered. The origin of the acute and convalescent COVID-19 samples was the United States, Italy and Spain.

Recruitment covered about two dozen US areas and drew participants whose ages spanned about 18 to 89 years. Which cohort a participant joined came from the clinical history participants gave. Generated by immunoSEQ multiplex PCR, the TCRdb table keeps only in-frame clones and is missing some. Of 350,000 to 450,000 clones in the sample, 70% to 90% were seen once. From germline, CDR1 is LNHNV and CDR2 YYDKDF (reference sequence). The V and J ends lost 3 bases and 3 bases respectively, with 9 bases between them. This CDR3 is built from 13 residues. The rearrangement joins TRBV15 to TRBJ2-7; D is ambiguous. The sequence was collected from a man aged 40-49 years in a cohort exposed to, infected with or recovered from COVID-19 (not recorded which). Sequenced input: PBMCs or T cells enriched from blood (not recorded which). CDR3 in amino acids: CATSRIGVYEQYF. DNA for the CDR3: TGTGCCACCAGCAGGATTGGAGTCTACGAGCAGTACTTC.